This T cell receptor (beta chain) was recovered during a study of T-cell reconstitution after alpha-beta-depleted transplantation in children. The study, taken as a whole, reports: In patients about two months after transplant, alpha-beta T cells reportedly arose from several hundred expanded graft clones.

For this clonotype: What it binds is unknown.

The CDR3 consists of 16 residues. Unmatched junction bases numbered 5, after V lost 1 base and J lost 0 bases. Germline loops: CDR1 MDHEN, CDR2 SYDVKM. The TCRbeta library incorporated unique molecular identifiers. One entry per CDR3 protein, called by TCRdb with MiXCR from the PCR reads. This sample yields 200,000 to 250,000 distinct CDR3 sequences, of which under 30% are seen a single time; approximately 2.5% belongs to the top ten. The chain uses TRBV28 and TRBJ2-7, with 8 nucleotides matching TRBD2. The origin of this receptor is a girl aged 2 to 9 with Fanconi anemia, due to receive a stem cell transplant. This specimen consisted of PBMCs, obtained before TCRalphabeta/CD19-depleted stem cell transplant. The CDR3 protein is CASSLSGGVGSYEQYF. The CDR3 DNA follows: TGTGCCAGCAGTTTATCCGGGGGGGTGGGCTCCTACGAGCAGTACTTC.